This TCR beta chain was sequenced in a study of CD8 T cells in Susac syndrome. Regarding this clonotype: The antigen remains undetermined.

Peripheral blood CD8+ and CD4+ T cells were profiled by TCR beta sequencing. TEMRA cells were enriched by FACS, while CD8+ and CD4+ T cells were obtained through a negative isolation that was performed magnetically. Study-level points and caveats: Regarding the TCR sequencing and HLA analysis, the study admitted that a relatively small number of individuals were involved.

With random hexamers, roughly 0.5 to 1 ug RNA was reverse transcribed. Amplification of TCR beta CDR3 across 54 Vbeta and 13 Jbeta was performed with immunoSEQ multiplex PCR. MiXCR, applied by TCRdb to the immunoSEQ multiplex PCR reads, yields one record per CDR3 protein. The table lists about 160,000 distinct CDR3 sequences, about 91% of them singletons, with under 0.085% in the top ten. Germline V CDR1 and CDR2: SQVTM, ANQGSEA. The CDR3 runs 13 residues. The V segment lost 4 bases and the J segment 3 bases; nucleotides outside the gene matches: 4. This TCR came from a human donor in good health. This chain links TRBV29-1 with TRBJ2-5; 8 nucleotides match TRBD2. The sequencing input was CD4+ T cells from PBMCs. CDR3 nucleotides: TGCAGCGTTGGAACTAGCGGAGAAGAGACCCAGTACTTC. Protein sequence: CSVGTSGEETQYF.